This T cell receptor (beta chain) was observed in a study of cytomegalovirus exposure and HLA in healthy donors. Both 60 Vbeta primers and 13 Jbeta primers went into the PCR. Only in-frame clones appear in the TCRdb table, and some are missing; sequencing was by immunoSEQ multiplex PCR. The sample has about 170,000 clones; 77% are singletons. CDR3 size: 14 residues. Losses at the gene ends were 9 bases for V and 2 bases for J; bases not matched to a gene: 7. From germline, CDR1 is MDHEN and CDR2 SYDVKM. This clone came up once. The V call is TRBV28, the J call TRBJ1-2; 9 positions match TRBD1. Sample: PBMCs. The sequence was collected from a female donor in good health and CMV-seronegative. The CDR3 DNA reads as TGTGCCAGTTCGGACAGGGGAAAGAACTATGGCTACACCTTC. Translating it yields CASSDRGKNYGYTF.